In its sample, the clone carrying this T cell receptor (beta chain) was seen a few times. The target antigen is unknown. One entry per CDR3 protein, called by TCRdb with MiXCR from the reads. Among 570,000 or so distinct CDR3 sequences, around 40% were seen once, and the ten largest hold about 46%. These data come from a study of T cell repertoires in cytomegalovirus infection. Whole-study context: Recently described HLA-C-restricted plus well-studied HLA-B-restricted CMV epitopes were used. Both a matching HLA type and CMV infection were indicated by public TCR beta signatures.

Study outcomes and limitations: CMV carriers having the relevant HLA were flagged by cumulative public TCR beta family frequency.

The sequencing here drew on cultured PBMCs, taken from culture after CMV antigen stimulation. The source of this sequence is a human donor in good health (CMV status not recorded). Some clones in this sample may be carry-over from other donors' samples.

The CDR3 DNA follows: TGTGCCAGCAGATCCGGGAATAGCAATCAGCCCCAGCATTTT. The encoded protein is CASRSGNSNQPQHF. This rearrangement joins TRBV6-2 or TRBV6-3 to TRBJ1-5; no definite D call. V gave up 6 bases and J gave up 0 bases, with 9 bases separating them. Germline CDR1 reads MNHEY; CDR2 reads SVGEGT. The CDR3 has 14 amino acids.